These 29 T cell receptor beta chains originate from one sample sequenced in a study of cytomegalovirus exposure and HLA in healthy donors. This PCR relied on a set of 60 Vbeta primers and 13 Jbeta primers. Data came from immunoSEQ multiplex PCR; TCRdb stores just in-frame clones and leaves some out. The table shows about 94,000 clones, with about three fifths occurring only once. The specimen sequenced was PBMCs. Source of these receptors: a man aged 25-45 years in good health and CMV-seronegative.

The chain is built from TRBV7-9 and TRBJ1-5, with TRBD1 identical over 8 bases. Germline CDR1 is SEHNR and CDR2 is FQNEAQ (reference sequence). CDR3 length: 17 amino acids. With V trimmed by 3 bases and J by 4 bases, 11 bases remained unmatched. Here the CDR3 reads CASSLGLVDRDNQPQHF. CDR3 DNA: TGTGCCAGCAGCTTGGGTCTCGTGGACAGGGATAATCAGCCCCAGCATTTT.

CDR3 nucleotides: TGTGCCAGCAGCGTAGGGGGCGCGGGGGGGCCGTTCTCCTACAATGAGCAGTTCTTC. Residues: CASSVGGAGGPFSYNEQFF. The chain is built from TRBV9 and TRBJ2-1; 9 bases match TRBD2. CDR1 is SGDLS and CDR2 is YYNGEE in the germline V gene. Trimming cost V 0 bases and J 0 bases; bases outside gene matches: 10. The CDR3 loop spans 19 amino acids.

This clone was counted once. The chain combines TRBV5-1 with TRBJ1-2; D is perhaps TRBD1 (6 bases). Trimming removed 4 bases at V and 7 bases at J, with 11 bases between. This CDR3 spans 12 amino acids. Germline V gene lookup returns CDR1 SGHRS and CDR2 YFSETQ. The CDR3: CASSPDRLGYTF. The CDR3 DNA reads as TGCGCCAGCAGCCCGGACAGACTTGGCTACACCTTC.

This chain connects TRBV30 to TRBJ1-1; D not resolved. Per the germline V gene, CDR1 is GTSNPN and CDR2 is SVGIG (reference sequence). The ends were cut back, 4 bases at V and 3 bases at J, with 9 bases in the middle. This CDR3 region has 12 residues. The CDR3 DNA follows: TGTGCCTGGAATGAGGGCTACACTGAAGCTTTCTTT. Its translation: CAWNEGYTEAFF.

This clone was recorded a few times. The rearrangement joins TRBV7-9 to TRBJ2-7, with a possible D match to TRBD1 (6 bases). The V gene's germline CDR1 is SEHNR and CDR2 FQNEAQ (reference sequence). The CDR3 loop spans 15 amino acids. The germline V and J ends were trimmed by 6 bases and 3 bases, with 18 bases remaining between them. CDR3 sequence: CASRPKDRVGYEQYF. In DNA, the CDR3 is TGTGCCAGCAGACCTAAGGACAGAGTTGGCTACGAGCAGTACTTC. The complete variable domain, with remaining parts taken from reference TRBV7-9 and TRBJ2-7, reads DTGVSQNPRHKITKRGQNVTFRCDPISEHNRLYWYRQTLGQGPEFLTYFQNEAQLEKSRLLSDRFSAERPKGSFSTLEIQRTEQGDSAMYLCASRPKDRVGYEQYFGPGTRLTVT.

The gene calls are TRBV4-1 and TRBJ2-1; TRBD2 aligns across 12 bases. The V gene end was trimmed by 3 bases and the J gene end by 3 bases; junction bases not matched to a gene: 6. The CDR3 has 17 residues. Germline-derived CDR1 and CDR2 are MGHRA and YSYEKL. Written as DNA, the CDR3 is TGCGCCAGCAGCCAGCCCGGGACTAGCGGGCACTACAATGAGCAGTTCTTC. It is translated as CASSQPGTSGHYNEQFF.

The V and J genes are TRBV6-1 and TRBJ2-7; 10 bases are a match to TRBD1. V dropped 0 bases and J dropped 6; count of bases not matched to a gene: 5. The V gene's germline CDR1 is MNHNS and CDR2 SASEGT. This CDR3 contains 15 residues. This CDR3 is CASSEADRGRFEQYF. For the CDR3, the DNA is TGTGCCAGCAGTGAAGCGGACAGGGGGAGATTCGAGCAGTACTTC.

V and J are TRBV7-8 and TRBJ2-1; 8 bases align to TRBD2. The CDR3 sequence is 16 residues long. Germline V CDR1 and CDR2: SGHVS, FQNEAQ. Germline trimming cut 4 bases from V and 4 bases from J; bases unmatched to any gene: 9. This CDR3 is CASSSPRRGAYNEQFF. Written as DNA, the CDR3 is TGTGCCAGCAGCTCCCCGAGGCGGGGGGCTTACAATGAGCAGTTCTTC.

This rearrangement joins TRBV5-1 to TRBJ2-1; weak D call: TRBD2 (6 bases). This CDR3 has 13 residues. V was cut by 0 bases and J by 5 bases, with 6 bases left in between. CDR1 is SGHRS, CDR2 YFSETQ, per germline. CDR3 loop: CASSLGGDNEQFF. The DNA for the CDR3 is TGCGCCAGCAGCTTGGGGGGGGACAATGAGCAGTTCTTC.

This chain joins TRBV9 and TRBJ2-3; 9 bases fit TRBD1. The V gene end was trimmed by 4 bases and the J gene end by 6 bases; junction bases not matched to a gene: 9. CDR1 is SGDLS and CDR2 is YYNGEE in the germline V gene. This CDR3 has 15 residues. The CDR3 spells CASSPSTGGLDTQYF. CDR3 bases: TGTGCCAGCAGCCCCTCGACAGGGGGTCTTGATACGCAGTATTTT.

The V and J genes are TRBV11-1 and TRBJ2-7; D might be TRBD1 (6 bases). Trimming removed 4 bases at V and 4 bases at J, with 14 bases between. Germline CDR1 is SGHAT and CDR2 is FQDESV (reference sequence). The CDR3 covers 14 residues. The CDR3 coding sequence is TGTGCCAGCAGCTCAAGGGGGATAGGGTACGAGCAGTACTTC. Encoded protein: CASSSRGIGYEQYF.

This sequence joins TRBV7-2 and TRBJ2-5, with a possible D match to TRBD2 (5 bases). Germline V gene sequence: CDR1 SGHTA, CDR2 FQGNSA. This CDR3 is 14 amino acids long. Between the trimmed V and J ends, which lost 2 bases and 4 bases, there was a span of 11 bases. In DNA, the CDR3 is TGTGCCAGCAGCTTAAACGGGAATTCAGAGACCCAGTACTTC. It translates to CASSLNGNSETQYF. Combining the CDR3 with reference TRBV7-2 and TRBJ2-5 gives the whole variable domain GAGVSQSPSNKVTEKGKDVELRCDPISGHTALYWYRQSLGQGLEFLIYFQGNSAPDKSGLPSDRFSAERTGGSVSTLTIQRTQQEDSAVYLCASSLNGNSETQYFGPGTRLLVL.

Only one count was recorded for this clone. The CDR3 nucleotides read TGTGCCACCAGCAGCGTCATAGGGGACTCTACTTACAATGAGCAGTTCTTC. Translated, it gives CATSSVIGDSTYNEQFF. This chain connects TRBV15 to TRBJ2-1; TRBD2 is a possible D gene (6 bases). V lost 3 bases and J 4 bases, leaving 19 bases between the germline ends. This CDR3 region has 17 residues. Looked up from germline, CDR1 is LNHNV and CDR2 is YYDKDF (reference sequence). Looking up the rest from reference TRBV15 and TRBJ2-1 gives the full variable domain: DAMVIQNPRYQVTQFGKPVTLSCSQTLNHNVMYWYQQKSSQAPKLLFHYYDKDFNNEADTPDNFQSRRPNTSFCFLDIRSPGLGDTAMYLCATSSVIGDSTYNEQFFGPGTRLTVL.

Only a few counts were recorded for this clone. This chain connects TRBV6-6 to TRBJ2-7; TRBD1 matches 10 bases. With 2 bases clipped from V and 5 bases from J, the junction kept 3 bases outside the gene matches. In germline, CDR1 is MNHNY, CDR2 SVGAGI (reference sequence). The CDR3 extends over 14 amino acids. The CDR3: CASSYGQGGNEQYF. CDR3 DNA: TGTGCCAGCAGTTACGGACAGGGGGGAAACGAGCAGTACTTC.

This clone was counted between two and nine times. This chain uses TRBV18 with TRBJ2-7, with 7 bases fitting TRBD1. J lost 4 bases, V lost 3 bases, and 9 bases had no gene match. Germline V gene data show CDR1 as KGHSH and CDR2 as LQKENI. This CDR3 region has 15 residues. CDR3 region: CASSPLGQPSYEQYF. CDR3 DNA sequence: TGTGCCAGCTCACCCTTGGGACAGCCTAGTTACGAGCAGTACTTC.

The chain has TRBV11-1 and TRBJ1-6; 10 bases map to TRBD1. CDR1 SGHAT and CDR2 FQDESV come from the germline V gene (reference sequence). The junction had 3 bases not matched to a gene; V was cut back by 3 bases and J by 10 bases. CDR3 size: 14 residues. CDR3 nucleotides: TGTGCCAGCAGCTTCCGGGACAGGGGATCACCCCTCCACTTT. Its translation is CASSFRDRGSPLHF.

The genes are TRBV18 and TRBJ1-1, with a weak D call TRBD1 (6 bases). Trimming took off 5 bases at V and 8 bases at J, with 18 bases between the two ends. This CDR3 comprises 14 residues. Per germline, CDR1 KGHSH and CDR2 LQKENI. The CDR3 nucleotides are TGTGCCAGCTCAGATCGGACAGATAATTGGGAAGCTTTCTTT. Its translation: CASSDRTDNWEAFF.

The CDR3 coding sequence is TGCGCCAGCAGCTACCAGGGAATGAACACTGAAGCTTTCTTT. The encoded protein is CASSYQGMNTEAFF. The chain joins TRBV5-1 to TRBJ1-1, with D perhaps matching TRBD1 (5 bases). From germline, CDR1 is SGHRS and CDR2 YFSETQ. V was shortened by 3 bases and J by 0 bases, with 9 bases between the two germline ends. This CDR3 has 14 amino acids.

This chain joins TRBV15 and TRBJ2-2, with 16 bases fitting TRBD2. Germline trimming cut 1 base from V and 4 bases from J; bases unmatched to any gene: 9. Germline CDR1 and CDR2: LNHNV and YYDKDF (reference sequence). This CDR3 has 20 amino acids. CDR3: CATSRAGLAGGPSSTGELFF. The CDR3 DNA reads as TGTGCCACCAGCAGAGCGGGACTAGCGGGAGGGCCCTCTAGCACCGGGGAGCTGTTTTTT. The entire variable domain, with the rest obtained from reference TRBV15 and TRBJ2-2, is as follows: DAMVIQNPRYQVTQFGKPVTLSCSQTLNHNVMYWYQQKSSQAPKLLFHYYDKDFNNEADTPDNFQSRRPNTSFCFLDIRSPGLGDTAMYLCATSRAGLAGGPSSTGELFFGEGSRLTVL.

Concerning this clone itself: At one of its ends the junction is not consistent with the germline gene, which may arise from a read error. The chain recombines TRBV7-3 with TRBJ2-6; tentative D call: TRBD2 (6 bases). Per germline, CDR1 SGHTA and CDR2 FQGTGA. The length of the CDR3 is 18 residues. The DNA for the CDR3 is TGTGCCAACAGCTCACCCCGCCGCGGGGCGGGTGGGGCCAACGTCCTGACTTTC. Protein: CANSSPRRGAGGANVLTF.

The genes are TRBV28 and TRBJ1-2; no firm D call. Trimming shortened V by 2 bases and J by 0 bases, and 7 bases separated the two germline ends. The CDR3 is 14 amino acids. Germline CDR1 and CDR2: MDHEN and SYDVKM. For the CDR3, the DNA is TGTGCCAGCAGTTTACAGTTGCCTAACTATGGCTACACCTTC. It yields the protein CASSLQLPNYGYTF.

This sequence joins TRBV6-5 and TRBJ1-1; D possibly corresponds to TRBD1 (5 bases). The germline CDR1 and CDR2 sequences are MNHEY and SVGAGI. Trimming pared 6 bases from V and 4 bases from J, leaving 12 bases between. CDR3 length equals 13 residues. The CDR3 sequence: CASRTPRGTEAFF. CDR3 coding DNA: TGTGCCAGCAGGACGCCTAGGGGCACTGAAGCTTTCTTT.

The genes are TRBV19 and TRBJ2-5; TRBD2 aligns across 10 bases. The length of the CDR3 is 16 residues. Germline V gene data show CDR1 as LNHDA and CDR2 as SQIVND (reference sequence). Losses at the gene ends were 3 bases for V and 1 base for J; bases not matched to a gene: 5. CDR3 in amino acids: CASSMAAGGGQETQYF. The CDR3 DNA is TGTGCCAGTAGTATGGCAGCGGGGGGGGGCCAAGAGACCCAGTACTTC.

This clone has just a few counts. The genes are TRBV28 and TRBJ1-2; D is unclear. The CDR3 sequence is 12 residues long. The V gene's germline CDR1 is MDHEN and CDR2 SYDVKM. V gave up 1 base and J gave up 5 bases, with 5 bases separating them. The CDR3 loop is CASSLSGYGYTF. CDR3 sequence (DNA): TGTGCCAGCAGTTTATCGGGGTATGGCTACACCTTC.

The chain combines TRBV7-9 with TRBJ2-1; TRBD1 aligns across 7 bases. Germline V gene data show CDR1 as SEHNR and CDR2 as FQNEAQ (reference sequence). Trimming removed 6 bases from V and 3 bases from J; junction bases left unmatched: 11. The CDR3 is 16 residues long. The CDR3 loop reads CASSSKGGLDYNEQFF. Written as DNA, the CDR3 is TGTGCCAGCAGTTCAAAAGGGGGCCTTGACTACAATGAGCAGTTCTTC.

This clone occurred once. The V gene is TRBV7-6, the J gene TRBJ2-2; D is ambiguous. Germline loops: CDR1 SGHVS, CDR2 FNYEAQ. This CDR3 contains 15 residues. The ends were cut back, 5 bases at V and 3 bases at J, with 13 bases in the middle. The CDR3 sequence is CASSQNDWDTGELFF. Written as DNA, the CDR3 is TGTGCCAGCAGCCAAAACGACTGGGACACCGGGGAGCTGTTTTTT.

The rearrangement links TRBV29-1 to TRBJ1-5, with 7 bases that match TRBD1. The CDR3 totals 12 residues. The germline CDR1 and CDR2 sequences are SQVTM and ANQGSEA. With 5 bases clipped from V and 5 bases from J, the junction kept 3 bases outside the gene matches. The CDR3 is CSVTQGDQPQHF. In DNA form, the CDR3 reads TGCAGCGTTACCCAGGGGGATCAGCCCCAGCATTTT. The whole variable domain, remainder taken from reference TRBV29-1 and TRBJ1-5, is SAVISQKPSRDICQRGTSLTIQCQVDSQVTMMFWYRQQPGQSLTLIATANQGSEATYESGFVIDKFPISRPNLTFSTLTVSNMSPEDSSIYLCSVTQGDQPQHFGDGTRLSIL.

This clone has a handful of counts. The chain carries TRBV6-6 and TRBJ2-6, with a weak D call TRBD1 (5 bases). Trimming shortened V by 8 bases and J by 0 bases, and 8 bases separated the two germline ends. Germline-derived CDR1 and CDR2 are MNHNY and SVGAGI (reference sequence). The CDR3 sequence is 14 residues long. In DNA, the CDR3 is TGTGCCAGCTGGGGCCTCTCTGGGGCCAACGTCCTGACTTTC. Its protein product is CASWGLSGANVLTF.

The chain links TRBV2 to TRBJ2-1, with 7 bases fitting TRBD1. Germline lookup yields CDR1 SNHLY and CDR2 FYNNEI. The V and J ends lost 7 bases and 8 bases, in that order; junction bases with no gene match: 11. The CDR3 has 14 residues. DNA for the CDR3: TGTGCCAGCACCGCGACAGGGCCCTTCGATGAGCAGTTCTTC. Its translation: CASTATGPFDEQFF.